The 3 T cell receptor beta chains given below trace back to one sample, sequenced in a study of cytomegalovirus exposure and HLA in healthy donors (dated by TCRdb to the late 2010s). The library relied on the immunoSEQ multiplex PCR assay. The multiplex PCR relied on a mix of 60 forward primers for TCR Vbeta segments and 13 reverse primers for TCR Jbeta segments. The source is immuneACCESS, and TCRdb retained only in-frame sequences with V and J called. Part of the clones is not carried over; for the studies checked, unresolved V genes explain less than half of this, and the remainder is unexplained. This sample has 150,000 to 250,000 clones in its table, and approximately 85% of those were observed once. Approximately 2.2% of the sample comes from the top ten. Sequences were obtained from PBMCs. The receptors here all came from a woman in her forties or fifties in good health and CMV-seronegative.

This rearrangement joins TRBV14 to TRBJ2-3; D not resolved. V lost 0 bases to trimming and J lost 1 base, with 11 bases between them. The CDR3 runs to 16 residues. Germline assignment: CDR1 SGHDN and CDR2 FVKESK. In DNA form, the CDR3 reads TGTGCCAGCAGCCAAGATCAGTGGCCGCGCACAGATACGCAGTATTTT. It is translated as CASSQDQWPRTDTQYF. Full variable domain (remainder filled in from reference TRBV14 and TRBJ2-3): EAGVTQFPSHSVIEKGQTVTLRCDPISGHDNLYWYRRVMGKEIKFLLHFVKESKQDESGMPNNRFLAERTGGTYSTLKVQPAELEDSGVYFCASSQDQWPRTDTQYFGPGTRLTVL.

This clone was recorded once. The gene calls are TRBV5-1 and TRBJ2-7, with D possibly TRBD1 on 5 matching bases. The V gene's germline CDR1 is SGHRS and CDR2 YFSETQ. This CDR3 comprises 12 residues. The V and J ends lost 4 bases and 5 bases respectively, with 10 bases between them. CDR3 bases: TGCGCCAGCAGCCTCGGACAAAACGAGCAGTACTTC. Protein: CASSLGQNEQYF.

The chain employs TRBV5-1 and TRBJ1-1, with D uncertain. The CDR3 length is 14 residues. Trimming took off 0 bases at V and 4 bases at J, with 10 bases between the two ends. CDR1 is SGHRS and CDR2 is YFSETQ in the germline V gene. The DNA for the CDR3 is TGCGCCAGCAGCTTGGGCGGAGGACCCACTGAAGCTTTCTTT. It yields the protein CASSLGGGPTEAFF. Together with reference TRBV5-1 and TRBJ1-1, the CDR3 gives the full variable domain: KAGVTQTPRYLIKTRGQQVTLSCSPISGHRSVSWYQQTPGQGLQFLFEYFSETQRNKGNFPGRFSGRQFSNSRSEMNVSTLELGDSALYLCASSLGGGPTEAFFGQGTRLTVV.